Shown below are 12 T cell receptor beta chains from a single sample sequenced in a study of blood T cell repertoires in COVID-19 (TCRdb year 2020). Receptor libraries were prepared by the immunoSEQ multiplex PCR assay. The table comes from immuneACCESS by way of TCRdb, which keeps in-frame sequences with V and J called. Part of the clones is missing from these tables; in studies checked, under half for an unresolved V gene and the rest for unknown reasons. The sample data list fewer than 200,000 clones, and roughly 80% of these were observed just once. About 12% of the sample goes to the ten largest clones. The specimen was PBMCs or T cells enriched from blood (not recorded which). Every receptor here comes from a man in his forties or fifties who had recovered from COVID-19.

The chain employs TRBV3-1 (or the pseudogene TRBV3-2) and TRBJ2-3; TRBD2 aligns across 14 bases. The germline V gene has CDR1 LGHDT and CDR2 YNNKEL (reference sequence). The CDR3 is made up of 19 amino acids. V dropped 6 bases and J dropped 1; count of bases not matched to a gene: 12. The CDR3 here is CASSRTSGGLAARTDTQYF. The CDR3 DNA follows: TGTGCCAGCAGTCGGACTAGCGGGGGGCTAGCGGCGCGCACAGATACGCAGTATTTT.

V gene TRBV28 combines with J gene TRBJ2-4; 8 bases agree with TRBD1. The CDR3 is 14 residues long. V was pared by 2 bases and J by 6 bases, with 3 bases of the junction left unmatched. Per the germline V gene, CDR1 is MDHEN and CDR2 is SYDVKM. The CDR3 sequence: CASSLGRGRNIQYF. The CDR3 nucleotides read TGTGCCAGCAGTTTAGGCAGGGGGCGAAACATTCAGTACTTC.

This clone was observed a single time. The chain uses TRBV16 and TRBJ1-2, with D possibly matching TRBD1 (5 bases). V lost 4 bases, J lost 0 bases, and 12 bases lay in between. Germline V gives CDR1 KGHSY, CDR2 FQNENV. The length of the CDR3 is 15 residues. The CDR3 reads CASSLGGEANYGYTF. For the CDR3, the DNA is TGTGCCAGCAGCCTGGGGGGGGAAGCTAACTATGGCTACACCTTC.

The chain employs TRBV18 and TRBJ1-2, with 9 bases aligning to TRBD1. CDR1 KGHSH and CDR2 LQKENI come from the germline V gene. V was pared by 6 bases and J by 1 base, with 9 bases of the junction left unmatched. This CDR3 contains 16 residues. DNA of the CDR3: TGTGCCAGCTCCGCTGGGACAGGGAAACTTAACTATGGCTACACCTTC. Translating it yields CASSAGTGKLNYGYTF.

The chain has TRBV5-1 and TRBJ1-1, with D perhaps TRBD1 (6 bases). The V gene lost 3 bases and the J gene lost 2 bases, with 14 bases spanning the gap. This CDR3 comprises 15 residues. The germline V gene has CDR1 SGHRS and CDR2 YFSETQ. The CDR3 DNA sequence: TGCGCCAGCAGCTCTACCGGGACAAGTAACACTGAAGCTTTCTTT. It encodes CASSSTGTSNTEAFF.

The chain links TRBV28 to TRBJ1-1; possible D gene TRBD1, 6 bases. From germline, CDR1 is MDHEN and CDR2 SYDVKM. The length of the CDR3 is 14 residues. Trimming shortened V by 7 bases and J by 7 bases, and 19 bases separated the two germline ends. Here the CDR3 reads CASMRRWGRGEAFF. The CDR3 DNA is TGTGCCAGCATGCGACGTTGGGGGCGCGGTGAAGCTTTCTTT.

The chain has TRBV4-1 and TRBJ1-1, with D tentatively TRBD1 (6 bases). Trimming took 5 bases from V and 0 from J, leaving 10 bases between them. Germline CDR1 reads MGHRA; CDR2 reads YSYEKL. CDR3 size: 14 residues. CDR3 protein: CASSYRELNTEAFF. In DNA, the CDR3 is TGCGCCAGCAGCTACAGGGAATTGAACACTGAAGCTTTCTTT.

This chain uses TRBV5-1 with TRBJ2-7; the match to TRBD2 covers 9 bases. The germline V gene encodes CDR1 SGHRS and CDR2 YFSETQ. Germline trimming cut 0 bases from V and 6 bases from J; bases unmatched to any gene: 7. The CDR3 consists of 15 residues. The CDR3: CASSLVVGLASEQYF. CDR3 DNA sequence: TGCGCCAGCAGCTTGGTGGTCGGACTAGCGAGCGAGCAGTACTTC.

The chain employs TRBV12-3 or TRBV12-4 and TRBJ1-5; the match to TRBD1 covers 7 bases. This CDR3 is 12 amino acids long. J gave up 10 bases and V 5 bases, and 5 bases lay outside the gene matches. CDR3: CASSTNRGPQHF. CDR3 in DNA: TGTGCCAGCAGTACTAACAGGGGTCCCCAGCATTTT.

This CDR3 is CASSPRTSGRKFF. CDR3 DNA sequence: TGTGCCAGCAGCCCTCGGACTAGCGGGCGGAAGTTCTTC. The rearrangement links TRBV3-1 (or the pseudogene TRBV3-2) to TRBJ2-1; TRBD2 matches at 11 bases. CDR1 and CDR2 from the germline V gene are LGHDT and YNNKEL (reference sequence). The trim removed 4 bases at V and 14 bases at J, leaving 7 bases unmatched. The CDR3 has 13 amino acids.

The CDR3 loop is CASSESSVTDTQYF. The CDR3 DNA follows: TGCGCCAGCAGTGAGTCGAGTGTCACAGATACGCAGTATTTT. V gene TRBV10-1 combines with J gene TRBJ2-3; no definite D call. The V end lost 0 bases, the J end lost 2 bases, and 6 bases lay between the germline ends. The CDR3 has 14 residues. From germline, CDR1 is WNHNN and CDR2 SYGVQD (reference sequence).

The genes are TRBV7-9 and TRBJ1-1, with TRBD1 matching over 7 bases. CDR3 length: 15 residues. Germline assignment: CDR1 SEHNR and CDR2 FQNEAQ (reference sequence). After removal of 1 base from V and 4 bases from J, the junction contained 6 bases not matched to a gene. CDR3 nucleotide sequence: TGTGCCAGCAGCTTAGGACGGTCAGGGGGCACTGAAGCTTTCTTT. Amino acids: CASSLGRSGGTEAFF.